The clone carrying this TCR beta chain was observed a few times. Its antigen is not identified. Losses at the gene ends were 4 bases for V and 5 bases for J; bases not matched to a gene: 1. The CDR3 has 12 amino acids. Germline lookup yields CDR1 SQVTM and CDR2 ANQGSEA. All of the isolated RNA was reverse transcribed, so expressed TCRB transcripts were sequenced. The repertoire was sequenced with immunoSEQ multiplex PCR; TCRdb's copy has only in-frame clones and lacks some. The sample contains a few hundred thousand clones, roughly 17% of which appear only once. The source of the sample is a study of beta chain features in type 1 diabetes. Study-wide context: Examination covered under 110 million sorted cells spanning all samples. General study results and limits: The influence of HLA type on TCRB rearrangement stayed undetermined. Type 1 diabetes patients showed a moderate but significant shortening of TCRB CDR3s in all four CD4+ subsets.

The receptor was derived from a man aged 25-45 years with type 1 diabetes. The source material was naive CD4+ T cells from blood. The chain couples TRBV29-1 to TRBJ1-5; 8 nucleotides align to TRBD1. The CDR3 protein is CSVGQGHQPQHF. In DNA form, the CDR3 reads TGCAGCGTTGGACAGGGGCATCAGCCCCAGCATTTT.